Each of the 30 T cell receptor beta chains below was sequenced from the same sample in a study of blood T cell repertoires in COVID-19. Some clones are missing from TCRdb's copy, which holds only in-frame ones; the method was immunoSEQ multiplex PCR. The table records just over 650,000 clones, 70% to 90% of them present only once. The sample comprised peripheral blood. These receptors came from a woman younger than 30 with acute or convalescent COVID-19.

V is TRBV12-5 and J is TRBJ1-1, with 8 bases aligning to TRBD1. The CDR3 is 15 residues long. CDR1 is LGHNT and CDR2 is FRNRAP in the germline V gene. Unmatched junction bases numbered 8, after V lost 1 base and J lost 7 bases. Here the CDR3 reads CASGLARQGSNEAFF. CDR3 in DNA: TGTGCTAGTGGTTTGGCCCGACAGGGGTCGAATGAAGCTTTCTTT.

This sequence joins TRBV6-5 and TRBJ1-1; 11 nucleotides line up with TRBD1. CDR1 and CDR2 from the germline V gene are MNHEY and SVGAGI. J lost 7 bases, V lost 0 bases, and 4 bases had no gene match. This CDR3 region has 15 residues. As DNA, the CDR3 is TGTGCCAGCAGTTACTCCCCGGACAGGGGGCGTGAAGCTTTCTTT. Protein sequence: CASSYSPDRGREAFF.

The V gene is TRBV5-5, the J gene TRBJ1-5; no reliable D call. This CDR3 has 14 amino acids. V lost 1 base and J lost 0, with 5 bases in between. The germline V gene encodes CDR1 SGHKS and CDR2 YYEKEE (reference sequence). The CDR3 loop is CASSLRYSNQPQHF. The CDR3 DNA reads TGTGCCAGCAGCTTGCGGTATAGCAATCAGCCCCAGCATTTT.

A single count supports this clone. The chain joins TRBV6-5 to TRBJ1-1, with TRBD1 identical over 9 bases. Germline values: CDR1 MNHEY, CDR2 SVGAGI. V gave up 11 bases and J gave up 5 bases; unmatched junction bases: 15. The CDR3 extends over 15 amino acids. The CDR3 DNA reads as TGTGCCGCTTGGGACAGGGTCGGATTAGTGACTGAAGCTTTCTTT. Its protein is CAAWDRVGLVTEAFF.

This clone appeared a single time. This sequence joins TRBV7-8 and TRBJ1-1; D gene uncertain. The CDR3 totals 13 residues. The V end was cut by 5 bases, the J end by 4 bases, with 11 bases between. Germline V lookup: CDR1 SGHVS, CDR2 FQNEAQ. The CDR3 DNA follows: TGTGCCAGCAGCCTCAAAGCAGGCACTGAAGCTTTCTTT. Its protein is CASSLKAGTEAFF.

This sequence joins TRBV21-1 and TRBJ1-5; no DNA check was done on the table's D call, TRBD1. TRBV21-1 is described as a pseudogene. The length of the CDR3 is 16 residues. The CDR3 reads CASSRRRDRSYQPQHF. Here the CDR3 DNA reads TGTGCCAGCAGTCGAAGACGGGACAGGTCGTATCAGCCCCAGCATTTT.

The genes are TRBV4-3 and TRBJ1-1; D is undetermined. CDR1 is LGHNA, CDR2 YSLEER, per germline. This CDR3 has 15 amino acids. The V and J ends lost 4 bases and 1 base respectively, with 13 bases between them. Here the CDR3 reads CASSPIDGGNTEAFF. DNA for the CDR3: TGCGCCAGCAGCCCCATAGACGGAGGGAACACTGAAGCTTTCTTT.

The chain has TRBV24-1 and TRBJ1-2; 9 bases fit TRBD1. The CDR3 runs 12 residues. V lost 9 bases to trimming and J lost 7 bases; unmatched junction nucleotides: 5. Germline-derived CDR1 and CDR2 are KGHDR and SFDVKD. For the CDR3, the DNA is TGTGCCACCGGTATGACAGGGGGTGGCTACACCTTC. Protein: CATGMTGGGYTF.

The V and J genes are TRBV2 and TRBJ1-5; D remains ambiguous. V lost 7 bases to trimming and J lost 4 bases, with 11 bases between them. The CDR3 sequence is 13 residues long. Germline loops: CDR1 SNHLY, CDR2 FYNNEI. Written as DNA, the CDR3 is TGTGCCAGCATGACGACGGAGAATCAGCCCCAGCATTTT. This codes for CASMTTENQPQHF.

This rearrangement joins TRBV7-9 to TRBJ1-4, with 7 positions matching TRBD1. Germline V gene lookup returns CDR1 SEHNR and CDR2 FQNEAQ (reference sequence). With 5 bases clipped from V and 8 bases from J, the junction kept 11 bases outside the gene matches. CDR3 length: 15 residues. CDR3 protein: CASSARQGFPEKLFF. The DNA for the CDR3 is TGTGCCAGCAGCGCCCGACAGGGCTTCCCCGAAAAACTGTTTTTT.

DNA for the CDR3: TGTGCCAGCAGCTTCTTTCTAGCGGGGGTGACATACGAGCAGTACTTC. Its protein product is CASSFFLAGVTYEQYF. The genes are TRBV5-6 and TRBJ2-7; the match to TRBD2 covers 10 bases. Per germline, CDR1 SGHDT and CDR2 YYEEEE. The CDR3 loop spans 16 amino acids. Trimming removed 2 bases from V and 4 bases from J; junction bases left unmatched: 9.

The rearrangement uses TRBV3-1 (or the pseudogene TRBV3-2) and TRBJ2-5, with TRBD1 identical over 7 bases. The trim removed 4 bases at V and 5 bases at J, leaving 7 bases unmatched. The CDR3 has 14 residues. CDR1 is LGHDT, CDR2 YNNKEL, per germline (reference sequence). This CDR3 is CASSPAGGFETQYF. The CDR3 nucleotides read TGTGCCAGCAGCCCAGCAGGGGGTTTCGAGACCCAGTACTTC.

The V call is TRBV5-1, the J call TRBJ1-4, with D possibly being TRBD1 (6 bases). The V end lost 2 bases, the J end lost 0 bases, and 11 bases lay between the germline ends. Germline V gene lookup returns CDR1 SGHRS and CDR2 YFSETQ. CDR3 length equals 16 residues. The CDR3 bases are TGCGCCAGCAGCTTCTTAGGACAGACAACTAATGAAAAACTGTTTTTT. It yields the protein CASSFLGQTTNEKLFF.

This clone came up a few times. The gene calls are TRBV7-9 and TRBJ2-7; 7 nucleotides agree with TRBD1. Trimming took 3 bases from V and 5 from J; bases not matched to a gene: 1. The CDR3 has 12 amino acids. Germline assignment: CDR1 SEHNR and CDR2 FQNEAQ (reference sequence). CDR3 loop: CASSLGQNEQYF. The CDR3 coding sequence is TGTGCCAGCAGCTTGGGACAGAACGAGCAGTACTTC.

This clone came up a few times. The V call is TRBV19, the J call TRBJ1-2, with D possibly TRBD1 on 5 matching bases. CDR1 LNHDA and CDR2 SQIVND come from the germline V gene (reference sequence). The CDR3 is made up of 13 amino acids. The germline V and J ends were trimmed by 5 bases and 1 base, with 8 bases remaining between them. CDR3 DNA: TGTGCCAGTAGTGCGACAGTTAACTATGGCTACACCTTC. It yields the protein CASSATVNYGYTF.

The chain joins TRBV11-2 to TRBJ2-7, with a tentative D call TRBD2 (5 bases). The CDR3 extends over 13 amino acids. Germline V gives CDR1 SGHAT, CDR2 FQNNGV. V lost 2 bases and J lost 5, with 10 bases in between. The CDR3 spells CASSLPAVNEQYF. The DNA for the CDR3 is TGTGCCAGCAGCTTACCAGCGGTGAACGAGCAGTACTTC.

V is TRBV29-1 and J is TRBJ1-2, with TRBD1 identical over 7 bases. The V gene's germline CDR1 is SQVTM and CDR2 ANQGSEA. The CDR3 covers 15 residues. J was trimmed by 3 bases and V by 6 bases; bases with no gene match: 13. In DNA, the CDR3 is TGCAGCGTCCTACCTCGACAGGGTCGTGACTATGGCTACACCTTC. Translation gives CSVLPRQGRDYGYTF.

This chain uses TRBV5-6 with TRBJ1-5, with 8 bases lining up with TRBD1. Trimming removed 4 bases from V and 2 bases from J; junction bases left unmatched: 8. Germline V gene sequence: CDR1 SGHDT, CDR2 YYEEEE. The CDR3 contains 16 residues. The CDR3 DNA is TGTGCCAGCAGCCTCCGGACAGGGCCGGGCAATCAGCCCCAGCATTTT. Residues: CASSLRTGPGNQPQHF.

CDR3 bases: TGTGCCAGCAGCACCCCCTATGGGACTATGGCCTACGAGCAGTACTTC. Translating gives CASSTPYGTMAYEQYF. The V gene is TRBV9, the J gene TRBJ2-7; 7 bases agree with TRBD2. The CDR3 totals 16 residues. Trimming at V came to 4 bases and at J to 2 bases, leaving 12 bases not matched to a gene. In germline, CDR1 is SGDLS, CDR2 YYNGEE.

This chain links TRBV27 with TRBJ1-4; 7 positions agree with TRBD1. This CDR3 has 14 amino acids. Per the germline V gene, CDR1 is MNHEY and CDR2 is SMNVEV (reference sequence). V shed 9 bases and J 8 bases; nucleotides not matched to a gene: 12. CDR3 DNA sequence: TGTGCCAGATGGGTCGACAGGGTGGAAGAAAAACTGTTTTTT. Its protein is CARWVDRVEEKLFF.

This chain links TRBV6-5 with TRBJ1-2; tentative D call: TRBD1 (6 bases). V gave up 5 bases and J gave up 4 bases, with 14 bases separating them. CDR3 length: 14 residues. CDR1 is MNHEY, CDR2 SVGAGI, per germline. The CDR3: CASSPGQTVYGYTF. In nucleotides, the CDR3 is TGTGCCAGCAGTCCTGGACAGACCGTCTATGGCTACACCTTC.

The CDR3 here is CASSHVSGAQYF. The CDR3 DNA is TGCGCCAGCAGCCACGTGAGCGGGGCCCAGTACTTC. V is TRBV4-1 and J is TRBJ2-5, with 7 bases fitting TRBD2. CDR1 and CDR2 (germline): MGHRA, YSYEKL. The ends lost 3 bases at V and 9 bases at J; junction bases unmatched: 4. CDR3 length: 12 residues.

The sample holds one count of this clone. The chain joins TRBV18 to TRBJ2-1; 7 bases align to TRBD1. In germline, CDR1 is KGHSH, CDR2 LQKENI. This CDR3 has 15 residues. The V segment lost 0 bases and the J segment 3 bases; nucleotides outside the gene matches: 2. CDR3 sequence reads: CASSPPWTGYNEQFF. CDR3 DNA: TGTGCCAGCTCACCACCCTGGACAGGCTACAATGAGCAGTTCTTC.

This clone has a handful of counts. Other DNA sequences in this specimen translate into the identical CDR3. This chain joins TRBV11-2 and TRBJ1-2; 9 bases fit TRBD1. Germline V lookup: CDR1 SGHAT, CDR2 FQNNGV. J lost 4 bases, V lost 5 bases, and 5 bases had no gene match. The CDR3 has 14 residues. The CDR3 bases are TGTGCCAGCAGCCCAGGACAGGGGACCTATGGCTACACCTTC. This codes for CASSPGQGTYGYTF.

The rearrangement joins TRBV5-6 to TRBJ1-2, with TRBD1 matching over 7 bases. Germline V lookup: CDR1 SGHDT, CDR2 YYEEEE. This CDR3 contains 14 residues. V was clipped by 1 base and J by 8 bases; unmatched bases: 8. The CDR3 coding sequence is TGTGCCAGCAGCTTGCTAACAGGGGCCGGCGGCTACACCTTC. Protein sequence: CASSLLTGAGGYTF.

This clone has only one observation. The chain links TRBV12-5 to TRBJ2-3; maybe TRBD2 (6 bases). The CDR3 is 15 residues long. Germline loops: CDR1 LGHNT, CDR2 FRNRAP. V lost 0 bases and J 4 bases, leaving 11 bases between the germline ends. CDR3 sequence reads: CASGLVLAGADTQYF. The CDR3 nucleotides are TGTGCTAGTGGTTTGGTACTAGCCGGAGCAGATACGCAGTATTTT. Full variable domain (rest looked up from reference TRBV12-5 and TRBJ2-3): DARVTQTPRHKVTEMGQEVTMRCQPILGHNTVFWYRQTMMQGLELLAYFRNRAPLDDSGMPKDRFSAEMPDATLATLKIQPSEPRDSAVYFCASGLVLAGADTQYFGPGTRLTVL.

A single count supports this clone. The chain uses TRBV5-1 and TRBJ1-1; 9 positions match TRBD1. Germline V gene data show CDR1 as SGHRS and CDR2 as YFSETQ. This CDR3 contains 15 residues. After removal of 4 bases from V and 6 bases from J, the junction contained 10 bases not matched to a gene. CDR3 loop: CASSGGQGPYPEAFF. DNA of the CDR3: TGCGCCAGCAGCGGGGGACAGGGCCCTTATCCTGAAGCTTTCTTT. Variable domain in full (rest from reference TRBV5-1 and TRBJ1-1): KAGVTQTPRYLIKTRGQQVTLSCSPISGHRSVSWYQQTPGQGLQFLFEYFSETQRNKGNFPGRFSGRQFSNSRSEMNVSTLELGDSALYLCASSGGQGPYPEAFFGQGTRLTVV.

This clone appeared a few times. The V and J genes are TRBV6-1 and TRBJ1-2; a weak D match, TRBD1 (5 bases). The V gene's germline CDR1 is MNHNS and CDR2 SASEGT. This CDR3 is 13 amino acids long. The V end was cut by 3 bases, the J end by 8 bases, with 13 bases between. CDR3 region: CASSEGRAAGYTF. As DNA, the CDR3 is TGTGCCAGCAGTGAGGGCAGGGCGGCCGGCTACACCTTC.

CDR3 protein: CASSQRGGPLSGNTIYF. The CDR3 region has the DNA TGCGCCAGCAGCCAAAGAGGGGGTCCCCTCTCTGGAAACACCATATATTTT. The V gene is TRBV4-1, the J gene TRBJ1-3; a possible D gene is TRBD1 (6 bases). The V and J ends lost 2 bases and 0 bases respectively, with 14 bases between them. The V gene's germline CDR1 is MGHRA and CDR2 YSYEKL. The CDR3 is 17 amino acids.

The chain recombines TRBV18 with TRBJ1-3; 9 nucleotides agree with TRBD1. V was pared by 3 bases and J by 4 bases, with 10 bases of the junction left unmatched. The CDR3 runs 17 residues. Germline CDR1 KGHSH, CDR2 LQKENI. The CDR3 coding sequence is TGTGCCAGCTCACCCACACCGGGACAGGGTTCAGGAAACACCATATATTTT. Translated, it gives CASSPTPGQGSGNTIYF.